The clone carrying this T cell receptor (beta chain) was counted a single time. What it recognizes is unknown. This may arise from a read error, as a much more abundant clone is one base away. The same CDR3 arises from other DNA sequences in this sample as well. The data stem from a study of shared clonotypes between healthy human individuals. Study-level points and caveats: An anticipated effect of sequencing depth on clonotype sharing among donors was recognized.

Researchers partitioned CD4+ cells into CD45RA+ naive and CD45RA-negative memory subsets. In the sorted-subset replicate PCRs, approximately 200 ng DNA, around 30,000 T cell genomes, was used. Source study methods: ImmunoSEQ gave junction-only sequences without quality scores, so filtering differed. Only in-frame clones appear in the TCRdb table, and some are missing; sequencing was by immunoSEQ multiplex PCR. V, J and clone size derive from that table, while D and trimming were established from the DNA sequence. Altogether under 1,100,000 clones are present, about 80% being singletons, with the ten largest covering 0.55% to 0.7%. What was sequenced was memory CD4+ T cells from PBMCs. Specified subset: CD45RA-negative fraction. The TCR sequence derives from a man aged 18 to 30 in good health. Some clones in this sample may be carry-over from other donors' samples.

CDR3 in amino acids: CASSLAGYGYTF. CDR3 sequence (DNA): TGTGCCAGCAGTTTAGCTGGCTATGGCTACACCTTC. The chain combines TRBV28 with TRBJ1-2; D not certain. Germline CDR1 MDHEN, CDR2 SYDVKM. This CDR3 has 12 amino acids. V lost 2 bases to trimming and J lost 4 bases, with 5 bases between them.